A selection of T cell receptor beta chains follows, all from one sample in a study of human T cells and chemical hapten exposure. TCRdb itself ran the RACE reads through MiXCR, one entry per CDR3 protein. The top ten clones hold around 0.99% of a sample with 95,000 to 150,000 distinct CDR3 sequences, roughly 15% of them seen once. Sequences were derived from whole blood, sampled in connection with sensitization to the hapten diphenylcyclopropenone (DPC). These receptors were taken from a man younger than 35 with alopecia areata. Some clones in this sample may be carry-over from other donors' samples. Each CDR3 is given with its conserved first and last residue. The D gene is left open where the match is weak. Clone size is stated in some rows and not others, as once, few, many or a class when expanded.

CDR3 protein: CASSPGQYTDTQYF; CDR3 DNA: TGTGCCAGCAGCCCCGGACAATACACAGATACGCAGTATTTT; clone size: few; J gene: TRBJ2-3; V gene: TRBV11-2; CDR3 length: 14; D gene: NA
CDR3 protein: CASSPPQQGEYF; CDR3 DNA: TGTGCCAGCAGTCCCCCCCAACAGGGAGAGTACTTC; clone size: NA; J gene: TRBJ2-7; V gene: TRBV28; CDR3 length: 12; D gene: NA
CDR3 protein: CASSVSGGQQETQYF; CDR3 DNA: TGTGCCAGCAGCGTTAGCGGGGGGCAACAAGAGACCCAGTACTTC; clone size: NA; J gene: TRBJ2-5; V gene: TRBV9; CDR3 length: 15; D gene: TRBD2
CDR3 protein: CASSDSRMSSGNTIYF; CDR3 DNA: TGTGCCAGCAGTGATTCCCGGATGAGCTCTGGAAACACCATATATTTT; clone size: few; J gene: TRBJ1-3; V gene: TRBV25-1; CDR3 length: 16; D gene: NA
CDR3 protein: CATSDSGQGSEKLFF; CDR3 DNA: TGTGCCACCAGTGATTCTGGACAGGGAAGTGAAAAACTGTTTTTT; clone size: few; J gene: TRBJ1-4; V gene: TRBV24-1; CDR3 length: 15; D gene: TRBD1
CDR3 protein: CASSLDPGVRSNEQFF; CDR3 DNA: TGTGCCAGCAGCTTAGATCCAGGGGTTCGATCGAATGAGCAGTTCTTC; clone size: few; J gene: TRBJ2-1; V gene: TRBV11-3; CDR3 length: 16; D gene: NA
CDR3 protein: CASSEGSETEAFF; CDR3 DNA: TGTGCCAGCAGCGAGGGATCGGAGACTGAAGCTTTCTTT; clone size: few; J gene: TRBJ1-1; V gene: TRBV11-3; CDR3 length: 13; D gene: NA
CDR3 protein: CASSLISRFIQETQYF; CDR3 DNA: TGTGCCAGCAGCTTAATCAGTAGATTCATTCAAGAGACCCAGTACTTC; clone size: few; J gene: TRBJ2-5; V gene: TRBV11-3; CDR3 length: 16; D gene: NA
CDR3 protein: CASSLGPRGPLAKNIQYF; CDR3 DNA: TGTGCCAGCAGCTTAGGGCCGAGGGGGCCTTTAGCCAAAAACATTCAGTACTTC; clone size: few; J gene: TRBJ2-4; V gene: TRBV13; CDR3 length: 18; D gene: TRBD1
CDR3 protein: CASSRQGRVYEQYF; CDR3 DNA: TGTGCCAGCAGCAGACAGGGGAGGGTCTACGAGCAGTACTTC; clone size: NA; J gene: TRBJ2-7; V gene: TRBV27; CDR3 length: 14; D gene: NA
CDR3 protein: CASSLRRPLETQYF; CDR3 DNA: TGTGCCAGCAGCTTACGCCGCCCGCTAGAGACCCAGTACTTC; clone size: once; J gene: TRBJ2-5; V gene: TRBV7-6; CDR3 length: 14; D gene: NA
CDR3 protein: CASSLNRQGNSPLHF; CDR3 DNA: TGTGCCAGCAGCTTGAATAGACAGGGTAATTCACCCCTCCACTTT; clone size: few; J gene: TRBJ1-6; V gene: TRBV7-9; CDR3 length: 15; D gene: TRBD1
CDR3 protein: CATRSRALNTEAFF; CDR3 DNA: TGTGCCACCCGAAGTAGGGCATTGAACACTGAAGCTTTCTTT; clone size: many; J gene: TRBJ1-1; V gene: TRBV28; CDR3 length: 14; D gene: NA
CDR3 protein: CASSYTGGRKLYGYTF; CDR3 DNA: TGTGCCAGCAGCTATACCGGGGGCCGGAAACTCTATGGCTACACCTTC; clone size: few; J gene: TRBJ1-2; V gene: TRBV7-2; CDR3 length: 16; D gene: NA
CDR3 protein: CSVDPGTEAFF; CDR3 DNA: TGCAGCGTTGACCCCGGGACCGAAGCTTTCTTT; clone size: many; J gene: TRBJ1-1; V gene: TRBV29-1; CDR3 length: 11; D gene: NA
CDR3 protein: CASSLEGAPPPRAFF; CDR3 DNA: TGCGCCAGCAGCTTGGAAGGGGCGCCTCCCCCCCGAGCTTTCTTT; clone size: few; J gene: TRBJ1-1; V gene: TRBV5-1; CDR3 length: 15; D gene: NA
CDR3 protein: CASSFYRLYTEAFF; CDR3 DNA: TGTGCCAGCAGCTTCTATAGATTGTACACTGAAGCTTTCTTT; clone size: many; J gene: TRBJ1-1; V gene: TRBV7-3; CDR3 length: 14; D gene: NA
CDR3 protein: CSARVTVGYTF; CDR3 DNA: TGCAGTGCTAGAGTTACGGTCGGCTACACCTTC; clone size: few; J gene: TRBJ1-2; V gene: TRBV20-1; CDR3 length: 11; D gene: NA
CDR3 protein: CASSVGRAGANVLTF; CDR3 DNA: TGTGCCAGCAGCGTGGGCAGGGCTGGGGCCAACGTCCTGACTTTC; clone size: few; J gene: TRBJ2-6; V gene: TRBV9; CDR3 length: 15; D gene: NA
CDR3 protein: CASSQDPATNYGYTF; CDR3 DNA: TGCGCCAGCAGCCAAGATCCAGCAACTAACTATGGCTACACCTTC; clone size: few; J gene: TRBJ1-2; V gene: TRBV4-3; CDR3 length: 15; D gene: NA
CDR3 protein: CASSRDRGYRGNQPQHF; CDR3 DNA: TGCGCCAGCAGTCGGGACAGGGGGTATCGAGGCAATCAGCCCCAGCATTTT; clone size: many; J gene: TRBJ1-5; V gene: TRBV4-3; CDR3 length: 17; D gene: TRBD1
CDR3 protein: CASSFVGITDTQYF; CDR3 DNA: TGTGCCAGCAGTTTTGTGGGTATCACAGATACGCAGTATTTT; clone size: NA; J gene: TRBJ2-3; V gene: TRBV12-3/TRBV12-4; CDR3 length: 14; D gene: NA
CDR3 protein: CASSEAPGAYEQYF; CDR3 DNA: TGTGCCAGCAGTGAAGCGCCAGGGGCCTACGAGCAGTACTTC; clone size: NA; J gene: TRBJ2-7; V gene: TRBV6-1; CDR3 length: 14; D gene: NA
CDR3 protein: CASSDHSVGSYNEQFF; CDR3 DNA: TGTGCCAGCAGTGACCATAGCGTGGGGTCCTACAATGAGCAGTTCTTC; clone size: NA; J gene: TRBJ2-1; V gene: TRBV25-1; CDR3 length: 16; D gene: NA
CDR3 protein: CASSQGQGNQPQHF; CDR3 DNA: TGTGCCAGCAGTCAAGGACAGGGCAATCAGCCCCAGCATTTT; clone size: few; J gene: TRBJ1-5; V gene: TRBV12-3/TRBV12-4; CDR3 length: 14; D gene: TRBD1
CDR3 protein: CASRDRVSGGFWDTQYF; CDR3 DNA: TGTGCCAGCAGGGACAGGGTCAGCGGGGGGTTTTGGGATACGCAGTATTTT; clone size: NA; J gene: TRBJ2-3; V gene: TRBV7-8; CDR3 length: 17; D gene: NA
CDR3 protein: CASRAGTSEETQYF; CDR3 DNA: TGTGCCAGCAGAGCCGGGACTAGTGAAGAGACCCAGTACTTC; clone size: few; J gene: TRBJ2-5; V gene: TRBV6-2/TRBV6-3; CDR3 length: 14; D gene: TRBD2
CDR3 protein: CSAEGQGGSYEQYF; CDR3 DNA: TGCAGTGCTGAAGGACAGGGGGGCTCCTACGAGCAGTACTTC; clone size: few; J gene: TRBJ2-7; V gene: TRBV20-1; CDR3 length: 14; D gene: TRBD1